The clone carrying this T cell receptor (beta chain) was observed a single time. This sample stems from a study of blood T cell repertoires in COVID-19. Background on the study: Samples came from the United States, Italy and Spain, spanning acute and convalescent COVID-19. T cells, B-cell-depleted T cells, or PBMCs supplied cDNA or gDNA.

Under the authors' procedure: Reference gene primer amplification gave estimated nucleated cell counts. Generated by immunoSEQ multiplex PCR, the TCRdb table keeps only in-frame clones and is missing some. V and J calls and clone size follow that table, whereas D and trimming were derived from the DNA. The table includes more than 200,000 clones, around nine tenths detected once. Germline CDR1 and CDR2: MDHEN and SYDVKM. This CDR3 has 13 amino acids. Trimming cost V 7 bases and J 3 bases; bases outside gene matches: 2. The source of this sequence is a man aged 25 to 45 with active or convalescent COVID-19. The gene calls are TRBV28 and TRBJ1-4; 7 positions match TRBD1. Specimen: peripheral blood. The CDR3 loop reads CASNTGANEKLFF. CDR3 DNA sequence: TGTGCCAGCAATACAGGGGCTAATGAAAAACTGTTTTTT.